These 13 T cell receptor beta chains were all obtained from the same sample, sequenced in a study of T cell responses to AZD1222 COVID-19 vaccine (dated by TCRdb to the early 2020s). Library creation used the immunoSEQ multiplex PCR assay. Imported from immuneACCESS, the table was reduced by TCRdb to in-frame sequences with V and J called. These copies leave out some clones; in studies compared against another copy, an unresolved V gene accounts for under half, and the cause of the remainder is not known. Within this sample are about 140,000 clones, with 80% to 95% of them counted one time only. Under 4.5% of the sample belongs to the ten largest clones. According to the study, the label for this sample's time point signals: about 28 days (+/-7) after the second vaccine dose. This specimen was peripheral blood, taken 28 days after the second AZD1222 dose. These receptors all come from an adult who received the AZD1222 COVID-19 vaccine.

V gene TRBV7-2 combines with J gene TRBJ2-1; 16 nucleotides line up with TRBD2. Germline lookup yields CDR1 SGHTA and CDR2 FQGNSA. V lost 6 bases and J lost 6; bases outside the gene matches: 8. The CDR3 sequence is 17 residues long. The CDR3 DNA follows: TGTGCCAGCAGTTGGGGACTAGCGGGGGGGTTCCGCAATGAGCAGTTCTTC. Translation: CASSWGLAGGFRNEQFF. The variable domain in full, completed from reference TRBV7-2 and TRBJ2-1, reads GAGVSQSPSNKVTEKGKDVELRCDPISGHTALYWYRQSLGQGLEFLIYFQGNSAPDKSGLPSDRFSAERTGGSVSTLTIQRTQQEDSAVYLCASSWGLAGGFRNEQFFGPGTRLTVL.

CDR3 in amino acids: CASTTRKGAADTQYF. In DNA, the CDR3 is TGTGCCAGTACCACCCGTAAGGGGGCCGCAGATACGCAGTATTTT. The genes are TRBV19 and TRBJ2-3; the match to TRBD1 covers 7 bases. The CDR3 contains 15 residues. The V gene end was trimmed by 7 bases and the J gene end by 4 bases; junction bases not matched to a gene: 11. CDR1 is LNHDA and CDR2 is SQIVND in the germline V gene (reference sequence).

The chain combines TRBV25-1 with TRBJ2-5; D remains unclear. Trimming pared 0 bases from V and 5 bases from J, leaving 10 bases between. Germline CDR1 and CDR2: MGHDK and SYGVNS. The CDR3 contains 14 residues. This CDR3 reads CASSEYLGSETQYF. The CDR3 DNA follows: TGTGCCAGCAGTGAATATCTGGGCTCCGAGACCCAGTACTTC.

CDR3 DNA sequence: TGCGCCAGCAGCCAACAATTGTCTAGCGGGGGCACAGATACGCAGTATTTT. Protein sequence: CASSQQLSSGGTDTQYF. The chain links TRBV4-3 to TRBJ2-3; the match to TRBD2 covers 9 bases. Losses at the gene ends were 2 bases for V and 1 base for J; bases not matched to a gene: 7. Germline CDR1 is LGHNA and CDR2 is YSLEER. The CDR3 has 17 amino acids.

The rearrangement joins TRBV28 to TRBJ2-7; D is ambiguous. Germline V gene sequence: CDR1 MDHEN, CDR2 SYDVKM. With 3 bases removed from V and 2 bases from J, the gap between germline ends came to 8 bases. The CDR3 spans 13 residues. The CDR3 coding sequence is TGTGCCAGCAGTTTGGCGTTTCCCTACGAGCAGTACTTC. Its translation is CASSLAFPYEQYF.

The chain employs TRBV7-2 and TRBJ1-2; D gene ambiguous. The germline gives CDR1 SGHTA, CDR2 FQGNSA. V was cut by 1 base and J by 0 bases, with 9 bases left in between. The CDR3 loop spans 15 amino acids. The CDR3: CASSLEAPANYGYTF. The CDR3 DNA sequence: TGTGCCAGCAGCTTAGAAGCCCCAGCTAACTATGGCTACACCTTC. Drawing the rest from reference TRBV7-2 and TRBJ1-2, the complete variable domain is GAGVSQSPSNKVTEKGKDVELRCDPISGHTALYWYRQSLGQGLEFLIYFQGNSAPDKSGLPSDRFSAERTGGSVSTLTIQRTQQEDSAVYLCASSLEAPANYGYTFGSGTRLTVV.

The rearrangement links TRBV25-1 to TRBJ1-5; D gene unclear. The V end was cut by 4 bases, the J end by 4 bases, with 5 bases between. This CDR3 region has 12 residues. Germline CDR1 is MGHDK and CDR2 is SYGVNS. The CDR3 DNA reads TGTGCCAGCAGTGCTCCTAATCAGCCCCAGCATTTT. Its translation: CASSAPNQPQHF.

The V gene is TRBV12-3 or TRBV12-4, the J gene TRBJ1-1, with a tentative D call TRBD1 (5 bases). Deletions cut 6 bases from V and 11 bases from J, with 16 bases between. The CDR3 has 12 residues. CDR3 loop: CASSLAGERAFF. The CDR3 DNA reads TGTGCCAGCAGCCTGGCGGGGGAACGGGCTTTCTTT.

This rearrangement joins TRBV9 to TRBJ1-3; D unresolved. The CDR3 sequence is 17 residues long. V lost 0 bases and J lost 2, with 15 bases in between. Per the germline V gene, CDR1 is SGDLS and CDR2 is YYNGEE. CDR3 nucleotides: TGTGCCAGCAGCGTAGCAAGTTCGGGGTTGGCTGGAAACACCATATATTTT. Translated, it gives CASSVASSGLAGNTIYF.

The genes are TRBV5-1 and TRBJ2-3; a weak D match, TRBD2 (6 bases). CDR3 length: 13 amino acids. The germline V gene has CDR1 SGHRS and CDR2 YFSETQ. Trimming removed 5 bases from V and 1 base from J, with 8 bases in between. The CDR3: CASSWGGTDTQYF. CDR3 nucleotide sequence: TGCGCCAGCAGTTGGGGGGGCACAGATACGCAGTATTTT.

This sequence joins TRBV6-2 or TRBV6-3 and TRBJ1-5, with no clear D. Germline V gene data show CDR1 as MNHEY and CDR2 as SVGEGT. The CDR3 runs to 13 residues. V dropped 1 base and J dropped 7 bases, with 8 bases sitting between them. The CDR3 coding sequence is TGTGCCAGCAGTTACTTCCTGCGACAGCCCCAGCATTTT. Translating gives CASSYFLRQPQHF.

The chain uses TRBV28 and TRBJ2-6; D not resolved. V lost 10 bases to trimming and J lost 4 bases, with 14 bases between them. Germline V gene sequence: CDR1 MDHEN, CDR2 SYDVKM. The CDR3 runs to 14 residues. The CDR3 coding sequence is TGTGCCACCGCCCCCCAGGTCGGGGCCAACGTCCTGACTTTC. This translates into CATAPQVGANVLTF.

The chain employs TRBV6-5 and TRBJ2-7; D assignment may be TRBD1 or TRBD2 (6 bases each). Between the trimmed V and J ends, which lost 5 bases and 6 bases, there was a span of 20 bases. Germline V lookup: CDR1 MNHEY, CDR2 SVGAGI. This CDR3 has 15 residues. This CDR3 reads CASSPQGGTFGEQYF. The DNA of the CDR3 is TGTGCCAGCAGTCCGCAAGGAGGGACATTCGGCGAGCAGTACTTC.